This paragraph reports one TCR beta chain. The data were obtained in a study of blood T cell repertoires in COVID-19. Measured with immunoSEQ multiplex PCR; TCRdb has only the in-frame clones, and not every one. Of hundreds of thousands of clones in the sample, roughly 86% were seen once. The length of the CDR3 is 14 residues. V lost 8 bases and J 1 base, leaving 15 bases between the germline ends. Germline V gene data show CDR1 as SNHLY and CDR2 as FYNNEI. This chain joins TRBV2 and TRBJ2-7; the D gene is possibly TRBD1 (6 bases). Material: peripheral blood. This receptor was identified in a woman aged 25 to 39 who had recovered from COVID-19. Written as DNA, the CDR3 is TGTGCCAGCTTACAGGGTTTGTTATCCTACGAGCAGTACTTC. Translation: CASLQGLLSYEQYF. The variable domain in full, completed from reference TRBV2 and TRBJ2-7, reads EPEVTQTPSHQVTQMGQEVILRCVPISNHLYFYWYRQILGQKVEFLVSFYNNEISEKSEIFDDQFSVERPDGSNFTLKIRSTKLEDSAMYFCASLQGLLSYEQYFGPGTRLTVT.